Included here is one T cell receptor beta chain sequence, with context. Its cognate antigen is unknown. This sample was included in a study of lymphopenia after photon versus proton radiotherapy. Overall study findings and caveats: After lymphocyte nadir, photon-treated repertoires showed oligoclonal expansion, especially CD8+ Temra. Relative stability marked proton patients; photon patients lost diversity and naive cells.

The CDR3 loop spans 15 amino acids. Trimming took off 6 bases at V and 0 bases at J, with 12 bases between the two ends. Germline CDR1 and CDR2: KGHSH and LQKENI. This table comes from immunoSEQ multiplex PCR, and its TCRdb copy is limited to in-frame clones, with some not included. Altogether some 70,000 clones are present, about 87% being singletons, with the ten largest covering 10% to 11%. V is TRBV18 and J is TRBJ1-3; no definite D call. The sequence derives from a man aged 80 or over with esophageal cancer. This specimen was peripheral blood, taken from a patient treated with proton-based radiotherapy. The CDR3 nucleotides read TGTGCCAGCTCTTCAGACGGGTTCTCTGGAAACACCATATATTTT. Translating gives CASSSDGFSGNTIYF.